The sequence of this TCR beta chain was determined in a study of beta chain features in type 1 diabetes. Overall study context: The study found patients and healthy donors alike in age, gender and cell yields.

This clone was counted a few times. The antigen is undetermined. Expressed TCRB transcripts were sequenced because the entire RNA isolate underwent reverse transcription. About 3.6 million reads on average were seen across naive, central memory and regulatory T cell samples. Assay: immunoSEQ multiplex PCR; the TCRdb copy retains only in-frame clones and omits some. There are some 700,000 clones in the sample; under 15% occur only once, and roughly 0.022% lies in the top ten. Whole-study results and caveats: Significant though moderate, a shortening of TCRB CDR3s appeared in all four CD4+ subsets of Type 1 diabetes patients.

The CDR3 loop spans 15 amino acids. Trimming took off 1 base at V and 1 base at J, with 10 bases between the two ends. The germline CDR1 and CDR2 sequences are SEHNR and FQNEAQ (reference sequence). Central memory, naive, regulatory and stem cell-like memory CD4+ cells were sorted by CD45RO/CCR7/CD25/CD127/CD95/CD27. The V and J genes are TRBV7-9 and TRBJ1-1; tentatively, D is TRBD1 (6 bases). The specimen was naive CD4+ T cells from blood. This receptor was obtained from a man between 18 and 35 years old with type 1 diabetes. The CDR3: CASSLVQGWNTEAFF. CDR3 sequence (DNA): TGTGCCAGCAGCTTAGTTCAGGGGTGGAACACTGAAGCTTTCTTT.